This T cell receptor beta chain was recovered during a study of T cell repertoires in cytomegalovirus infection. Study details: Evidence of both CMV infection and a matching HLA type came from public TCR beta signatures.

TCRdb reprocessed the reads via MiXCR and lists one record per CDR3 protein. The table has 150,000 to 200,000 distinct CDR3 sequences, about 17% seen once; the top ten hold about 23%. This clonotype was observed a single time. Germline V lookup: CDR1 MNHEY, CDR2 SVGEGT. The CDR3 consists of 11 residues. V was shortened by 6 bases and J by 6 bases, with 9 bases between the two germline ends. This chain joins TRBV6-2 or TRBV6-3 and TRBJ2-7, with D possibly being TRBD1 or TRBD2 (5 bases each). The clonotype was recovered from a human donor in good health (CMV status not recorded). Some clones in this sample may be carry-over from other donors' samples. Specimen: CD8+ T cells from PBMCs. The CDR3 nucleotides read TGTGCCAGCAGATTCGGGGCCGAGCAGTACTTC. Encoded protein: CASRFGAEQYF.